One T cell receptor (beta chain) is described in this entry. Its target is unknown. V was pared by 3 bases and J by 4 bases, with 9 bases between. The CDR3 is 13 residues long. CDR1 is SGHTA and CDR2 is FQGNSA in the germline V gene. The data are from a study of OX40 agonist ivuxolimab in advanced cancers. Study-level results: The average count of expanded clones was higher among CD8+ T cells than among CD4+.

Assay: immunoSEQ multiplex PCR; the TCRdb copy retains only in-frame clones and omits some. The sample carries more than 90,000 clones, about 80% recorded once. The TCR originated in an adult with an advanced solid tumor such as melanoma, head and neck, liver or kidney cancer. The chain employs TRBV7-2 and TRBJ2-5; either TRBD1 or TRBD2 may supply D (5 bases each). The sequencing used CD4+ or CD8+ T cells sorted from blood, collected in a trial of the OX40 agonist ivuxolimab. CDR3 bases: TGTGCCAGCAGCTTCCAGGGACGAGAGACCCAGTACTTC. Amino acids: CASSFQGRETQYF. The variable domain in full, completed from reference TRBV7-2 and TRBJ2-5, reads GAGVSQSPSNKVTEKGKDVELRCDPISGHTALYWYRQSLGQGLEFLIYFQGNSAPDKSGLPSDRFSAERTGGSVSTLTIQRTQQEDSAVYLCASSFQGRETQYFGPGTRLLVL.